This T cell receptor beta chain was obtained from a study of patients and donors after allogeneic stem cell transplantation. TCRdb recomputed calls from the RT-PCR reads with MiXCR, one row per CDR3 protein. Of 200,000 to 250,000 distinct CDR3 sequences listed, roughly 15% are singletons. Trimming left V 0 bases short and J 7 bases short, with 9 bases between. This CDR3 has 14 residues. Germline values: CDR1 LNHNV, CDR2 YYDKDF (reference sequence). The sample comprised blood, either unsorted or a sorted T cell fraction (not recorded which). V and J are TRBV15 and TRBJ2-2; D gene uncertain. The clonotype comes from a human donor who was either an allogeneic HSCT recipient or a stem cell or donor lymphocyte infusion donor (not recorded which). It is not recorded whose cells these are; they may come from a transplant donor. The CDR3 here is CATSRESSIGELFF. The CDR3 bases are TGTGCCACCAGCAGAGAAAGTAGTATCGGGGAGCTGTTTTTT.